The clone carrying this T cell receptor (beta chain) was recorded only once. The source of the sample is a study of blood T cell repertoires in COVID-19. Study-wide context: Some COVID-19 samples were acute and others convalescent; all came from the United States, Italy and Spain.

Sequencing was performed with immunoSEQ multiplex PCR; in TCRdb, only in-frame clones are kept and a portion is missing. The table lists some 200,000 clones, approximately 90% of them singletons, with approximately 0.8% in the top ten. The V gene end was trimmed by 6 bases and the J gene end by 2 bases; junction bases not matched to a gene: 10. From germline, CDR1 is MNHNS and CDR2 SASEGT. There are 17 residues in the CDR3. This TCR was recovered from a woman between 18 and 30 years old who had recovered from COVID-19. The V gene is TRBV6-1, the J gene TRBJ1-2; 12 positions match TRBD1. Sequenced: PBMCs or T cells enriched from blood (not recorded which). The CDR3 DNA reads TGTGCCAGCAGCGAACCGGGACAGGGGGCGAAGAACTATGGCTACACCTTC. Protein: CASSEPGQGAKNYGYTF.